These 13 T cell receptor beta chains were sequenced from one sample in a study of blood T cells in healthy people across ages. Primed by a sample-barcoded 5' primer and a J-beta primer mix, a second PCR proceeded for roughly 7 to 12 cycles. Via MiXCR, TCRdb re-called the 5' RACE reads, giving one row per CDR3 protein. The table lists about a million distinct CDR3 sequences, about 48% of them singletons, with around an eighth in the top ten. The sample taken for sequencing was blood. These receptors were taken from a man aged 25-45 years in good health.

This clonotype came up a few times. The V call is TRBV20-1, the J call TRBJ2-1; D perhaps matches TRBD1 (6 bases). The CDR3 length is 14 residues. V gave up 0 bases and J gave up 6 bases, with 12 bases separating them. Per germline, CDR1 DFQATT and CDR2 SNEGSKA (reference sequence). CDR3 nucleotide sequence: TGCAGTGCTAGAGACGACAGGTGGTTCAATGAGCAGTTCTTC. This sequence encodes CSARDDRWFNEQFF.

This clonotype was counted once. V is TRBV6-6 and J is TRBJ2-7; D is unresolved. This CDR3 region has 16 residues. CDR1 is MNHNY, CDR2 SVGAGI, per germline (reference sequence). Trimming removed 0 bases from V and 2 bases from J, with 14 bases in between. The CDR3 nucleotides are TGTGCCAGCAGTTACTCGATACGGAAACTTCCCTACGAGCAGTACTTC. Protein product: CASSYSIRKLPYEQYF.

V is TRBV10-3 and J is TRBJ1-1; 10 nucleotides line up with TRBD1. CDR3 length: 15 amino acids. The junction had 5 bases not matched to a gene; V was cut back by 6 bases and J by 1 base. Germline V gene sequence: CDR1 ENHRY, CDR2 SYGVKD. The CDR3 DNA reads TGTGCCATCAGCCCCGGGACAGGGGCGAACACTGAAGCTTTCTTT. Translation gives CAISPGTGANTEAFF.

This clonotype occurred a few times. The chain employs TRBV7-2 and TRBJ2-7; TRBD1 might be the D (6 bases). This CDR3 spans 16 amino acids. The germline V gene has CDR1 SGHTA and CDR2 FQGNSA. V was pared by 1 base and J by 0 bases, with 13 bases between. The CDR3 reads CASSLVPGHLSYEQYF. The CDR3 DNA follows: TGTGCCAGCAGCTTAGTCCCGGGACACCTCTCCTACGAGCAGTACTTC.

In its sample, this clonotype was seen a few times. The chain employs TRBV27 and TRBJ2-1, with D tentatively TRBD2 (6 bases). The length of the CDR3 is 14 residues. Germline CDR1 and CDR2: MNHEY and SMNVEV (reference sequence). V gave up 4 bases and J gave up 9 bases, with 16 bases separating them. The CDR3 sequence is CASSYAGIGVEQFF. DNA for the CDR3: TGTGCCAGCAGTTACGCGGGGATTGGAGTTGAGCAGTTCTTC.

Of note for this clonotype: One junction end does not reproduce the germline sequence, and a read error may be involved. V is TRBV12-3 or TRBV12-4 and J is TRBJ2-1; TRBD2 matches at 10 bases. CDR3 length equals 15 residues. The CDR3 sequence is CTSSLGAGGWGEQFF. CDR3 sequence (DNA): TGTACCAGCAGTTTAGGAGCGGGGGGGTGGGGTGAGCAGTTCTTC.

The rearrangement joins TRBV20-1 to TRBJ2-1, with a possible D match to TRBD2 (6 bases). This CDR3 region has 14 residues. Trimming took 3 bases from V and 8 from J, leaving 17 bases between them. The V gene's germline CDR1 is DFQATT and CDR2 SNEGSKA (reference sequence). CDR3 sequence: CSASANGGADEQFF. CDR3 DNA: TGCAGTGCTAGTGCTAACGGGGGAGCGGATGAGCAGTTCTTC.

The sample holds a few counts of this clonotype. V gene TRBV28 combines with J gene TRBJ2-7; maybe TRBD2 (5 bases). CDR3 length: 15 residues. Germline V gene data show CDR1 as MDHEN and CDR2 as SYDVKM. The V end lost 6 bases, the J end lost 2 bases, and 17 bases lay between the germline ends. CDR3 sequence (DNA): TGTGCCAGCAGCCCACACGTGGACGGGACCTACGAGCAGTACTTC. Its translation: CASSPHVDGTYEQYF.

J is TRBJ1-4 and V is TRBV20-1; D gene uncertain. CDR1 DFQATT and CDR2 SNEGSKA come from the germline V gene (reference sequence). The CDR3 length is 11 residues. Trimming took 5 bases from V and 7 from J, leaving 8 bases between them. CDR3 coding DNA: TGCAGTGCTTACAATCGTGAAAAACTGTTTTTT. Its translation is CSAYNREKLFF.

This clonotype has a single count. The J gene is TRBJ1-1, the V gene TRBV6-5; D unclear. V was pared by 0 bases and J by 6 bases, with 5 bases between. The length of the CDR3 is 12 residues. Per germline, CDR1 MNHEY and CDR2 SVGAGI. This CDR3 is CASSYSTSEAFF. The CDR3 nucleotides are TGTGCCAGCAGTTACTCAACATCTGAAGCTTTCTTT.

This clonotype came up a few times. The rearrangement uses TRBV6-1 and TRBJ2-3; D is perhaps TRBD1 (6 bases). The CDR3 loop spans 15 amino acids. Germline V gene lookup returns CDR1 MNHNS and CDR2 SASEGT. Trimming shortened V by 2 bases and J by 2 bases, and 11 bases separated the two germline ends. CDR3 protein: CASSESRGTTDTQYF. Here the CDR3 DNA reads TGTGCCAGCAGTGAATCGAGGGGGACCACAGATACGCAGTATTTT.

The J gene is TRBJ2-1, the V gene TRBV27, with TRBD2 as a possible D gene (7 bases). CDR3 length: 17 amino acids. V lost 7 bases and J lost 0, with 19 bases in between. Germline assignment: CDR1 MNHEY and CDR2 SMNVEV (reference sequence). The CDR3 nucleotides are TGTGCCAGCATGATAGGCGGGGGCCTGAGCTCCTACAATGAGCAGTTCTTC. Its protein is CASMIGGGLSSYNEQFF.

As concerns this clonotype: With a much larger clone just one base away, this may be a read error. This sequence joins TRBV9 and TRBJ2-7; 8 bases map to TRBD1. J lost 7 bases, V lost 4 bases, and 13 bases had no gene match. The CDR3 totals 15 residues. Looked up from germline, CDR1 is SGDLS and CDR2 is YYNGEE. The DNA of the CDR3 is TGTGCCAGCAGCCCCCGGGACAGGACATACAATGAGCAGTACTTC. Protein sequence: CASSPRDRTYNEQYF.